This entry lists 20 T cell receptor beta chains sequenced from one sample in a study of cytomegalovirus exposure and HLA in healthy donors. In the PCR, 60 Vbeta and 13 Jbeta primers were used. Here immunoSEQ multiplex PCR was the method, and the copy in TCRdb shows in-frame clones only, minus some. The sample has about 130,000 clones; about two thirds are singletons. Sequencing was done on a sample of PBMCs. The receptors derive from a young man in good health and CMV-seronegative.

The V gene is TRBV18, the J gene TRBJ2-2, with 13 bases lining up with TRBD2. V lost 3 bases and J lost 6; bases outside the gene matches: 10. CDR3 size: 18 residues. From germline, CDR1 is KGHSH and CDR2 LQKENI. The CDR3 sequence: CASSPRRKLAGGPGELFF. The CDR3 region has the DNA TGTGCCAGCTCACCCCGACGGAAACTAGCGGGGGGGCCCGGGGAGCTGTTTTTT.

The rearrangement links TRBV5-8 to TRBJ1-4, with D hard to call. This CDR3 region has 13 residues. Germline loops: CDR1 SGHTS, CDR2 YDEGEE. The V and J ends lost 4 bases and 8 bases respectively, with 12 bases between them. The CDR3 is CASSRRVGEKLFF. Here the CDR3 DNA reads TGTGCCAGCAGCCGGAGGGTAGGGGAAAAACTGTTTTTT.

The chain employs TRBV29-1 and TRBJ1-1, with TRBD1 as a possible D gene (6 bases). V gave up 1 base and J gave up 1 base, with 7 bases separating them. The CDR3 runs 13 residues. Germline CDR1 SQVTM, CDR2 ANQGSEA. The CDR3 reads CSVEGTANTEAFF. The CDR3 DNA reads as TGCAGCGTTGAAGGGACAGCGAACACTGAAGCTTTCTTT.

The sample holds one count of this clone. The J gene is TRBJ2-1, the V gene TRBV7-9; the match to TRBD1 covers 8 bases. The CDR3 covers 19 residues. Trimming took 0 bases from V and 6 from J; bases not matched to a gene: 16. Per the germline V gene, CDR1 is SEHNR and CDR2 is FQNEAQ (reference sequence). The CDR3 DNA follows: TGTGCCAGCAGCTTAGCGCTAGGACAGGGTTCCCAAATGACCAATGAGCAGTTCTTC. This translates into CASSLALGQGSQMTNEQFF. Full variable domain (outside the CDR3, taken from reference TRBV7-9 and TRBJ2-1): DTGVSQNPRHKITKRGQNVTFRCDPISEHNRLYWYRQTLGQGPEFLTYFQNEAQLEKSRLLSDRFSAERPKGSFSTLEIQRTEQGDSAMYLCASSLALGQGSQMTNEQFFGPGTRLTVL.

V is TRBV5-1 and J is TRBJ1-6; maybe TRBD1 (6 bases). In germline, CDR1 is SGHRS, CDR2 YFSETQ. CDR3 length equals 15 residues. Trimming took 0 bases from V and 6 from J, leaving 10 bases between them. CDR3 bases: TGCGCCAGCAGCTTGGGACAGGTCGGTAATTCACCCCTCCACTTT. Protein product: CASSLGQVGNSPLHF.

The chain uses TRBV7-9 and TRBJ2-1, with 9 bases matching TRBD2. This CDR3 spans 16 amino acids. V lost 0 bases and J lost 5; bases outside the gene matches: 5. Per the germline V gene, CDR1 is SEHNR and CDR2 is FQNEAQ (reference sequence). The CDR3 loop reads CASSLAPSGINNEQFF. The CDR3 nucleotides read TGTGCCAGCAGCTTAGCGCCTAGCGGGATCAACAATGAGCAGTTCTTC. Supplemented by reference TRBV7-9 and TRBJ2-1, the full variable domain reads DTGVSQNPRHKITKRGQNVTFRCDPISEHNRLYWYRQTLGQGPEFLTYFQNEAQLEKSRLLSDRFSAERPKGSFSTLEIQRTEQGDSAMYLCASSLAPSGINNEQFFGPGTRLTVL.

The J gene is TRBJ2-3, the V gene TRBV7-6; D remains ambiguous. CDR1 and CDR2 from the germline V gene are SGHVS and FNYEAQ. The CDR3 runs 16 residues. The V gene lost 5 bases and the J gene lost 6 bases, with 21 bases spanning the gap. As DNA, the CDR3 is TGTGCCAGCAGCGTAACTACCCTAAGAGGTTCGGATACGCAGTATTTT. Its translation is CASSVTTLRGSDTQYF.

The V gene is TRBV5-1, the J gene TRBJ2-3, with 13 bases matching TRBD2. Trimming cost V 5 bases and J 0 bases; bases outside gene matches: 6. The length of the CDR3 is 17 residues. Germline lookup yields CDR1 SGHRS and CDR2 YFSETQ. This chain's CDR3 is CASSQGLAGPSTDTQYF. The CDR3 region has the DNA TGCGCCAGCAGTCAGGGACTAGCGGGGCCCAGCACAGATACGCAGTATTTT.

The gene calls are TRBV5-4 and TRBJ1-2; TRBD1 agrees at 8 bases. After removal of 3 bases from V and 2 bases from J, the junction contained 3 bases not matched to a gene. The germline gives CDR1 SGHNT, CDR2 YYREEE (reference sequence). The CDR3 loop spans 14 amino acids. Here the CDR3 reads CASSSRTGNYGYTF. In nucleotides, the CDR3 is TGTGCCAGCAGCTCCAGGACAGGGAACTATGGCTACACCTTC.

The chain links TRBV5-6 to TRBJ1-5; D unclear. Per the germline V gene, CDR1 is SGHDT and CDR2 is YYEEEE. CDR3 size: 14 residues. The ends were cut back, 1 base at V and 7 bases at J, with 12 bases in the middle. CDR3 nucleotide sequence: TGTGCCAGCAGCTTGTTGCCGCTAGTACAGCCCCAGCATTTT. This translates into CASSLLPLVQPQHF.

The chain couples TRBV6-1 to TRBJ2-7; perhaps TRBD1 as D (6 bases). Trimming took 6 bases from V and 0 from J, leaving 15 bases between them. Germline loops: CDR1 MNHNS, CDR2 SASEGT. The CDR3 is 15 residues long. The DNA of the CDR3 is TGTGCCAGCAGGAAAGCACAGGGTTCCTCCTACGAGCAGTACTTC. It yields the protein CASRKAQGSSYEQYF.

This clone was recorded a few times. The CDR3 spells CASSTTPRGEKLFF. In DNA, the CDR3 is TGTGCCAGTAGTACGACTCCTAGAGGAGAAAAACTGTTTTTT. V is TRBV19 and J is TRBJ1-4; unclear D gene. The V end was cut by 4 bases, the J end by 8 bases, with 14 bases between. The CDR3 totals 14 residues. Germline assignment: CDR1 LNHDA and CDR2 SQIVND (reference sequence). Using reference TRBV19 and TRBJ1-4 for the parts outside the CDR3, the full variable domain is DGGITQSPKYLFRKEGQNVTLSCEQNLNHDAMYWYRQDPGQGLRLIYYSQIVNDFQKGDIAEGYSVSREKKESFPLTVTSAQKNPTAFYLCASSTTPRGEKLFFGSGTQLSVL.

The rearrangement joins TRBV19 to TRBJ2-7; TRBD1 agrees at 8 bases. Trimming at V came to 7 bases and at J to 2 bases, leaving 7 bases not matched to a gene. Germline CDR1 and CDR2: LNHDA and SQIVND (reference sequence). The CDR3 has 14 residues. In DNA, the CDR3 is TGTGCCAGTACCCGAGGGACAGGAGCCTACGAGCAGTACTTC. Translation gives CASTRGTGAYEQYF.

This clone occurred a few times. The CDR3, as DNA: TGTGCCAGCAGTAATCAGGACAGTTACGAGCAGTACTTC. Amino acids: CASSNQDSYEQYF. The chain joins TRBV2 to TRBJ2-7, with a tentative D call TRBD1 (6 bases). This CDR3 contains 13 residues. CDR1 is SNHLY, CDR2 FYNNEI, per germline. Trimming took 5 bases from V and 4 from J, leaving 12 bases between them.

Notes on this clone: The sample has other DNA sequences that encode this CDR3 too. The chain couples TRBV25-1 to TRBJ1-1; no firm D call. Trimming stripped 5 bases from V and 5 bases from J, with 15 bases between. CDR3 size: 14 residues. Per germline, CDR1 MGHDK and CDR2 SYGVNS. DNA of the CDR3: TGTGCCAGCAGTTCACAATTGCAAATGACTGAAGCTTTCTTT. It is translated as CASSSQLQMTEAFF.

The chain uses TRBV9 and TRBJ2-5; TRBD1 matches 7 bases. The CDR3 loop spans 16 amino acids. V shed 0 bases, J shed 4 bases, and the junction held 9 bases outside the gene matches. The germline V gene has CDR1 SGDLS and CDR2 YYNGEE. The CDR3 sequence is CASSVEGGQAPETQYF. As DNA, the CDR3 is TGTGCCAGCAGCGTAGAAGGTGGACAGGCCCCAGAGACCCAGTACTTC.

This clone was observed a few times. The V and J genes are TRBV9 and TRBJ2-2; D remains ambiguous. The CDR3 runs 14 residues. Trimming stripped 4 bases from V and 1 base from J, with 8 bases between. Germline V gives CDR1 SGDLS, CDR2 YYNGEE. The CDR3 sequence is CASSLILNTGELFF. CDR3 DNA: TGTGCCAGCAGCCTTATTTTGAACACCGGGGAGCTGTTTTTT.

This chain uses TRBV5-1 with TRBJ2-2; D is unclear. Germline values: CDR1 SGHRS, CDR2 YFSETQ. V lost 4 bases and J lost 7, with 8 bases in between. This CDR3 has 12 residues. CDR3 protein: CASSTLRGELFF. The CDR3 DNA reads TGCGCCAGCAGCACCCTACGCGGGGAGCTGTTTTTT. The variable domain in full, with the rest retrieved from reference TRBV5-1 and TRBJ2-2, is KAGVTQTPRYLIKTRGQQVTLSCSPISGHRSVSWYQQTPGQGLQFLFEYFSETQRNKGNFPGRFSGRQFSNSRSEMNVSTLELGDSALYLCASSTLRGELFFGEGSRLTVL.

This chain links TRBV6-1 with TRBJ1-5; 9 bases agree with TRBD1. The V gene's germline CDR1 is MNHNS and CDR2 SASEGT. V shed 6 bases and J 3 bases; nucleotides not matched to a gene: 6. The CDR3 runs 15 residues. The CDR3: CASRHTGGLNQPQHF. The CDR3 DNA is TGTGCCAGCAGACATACAGGGGGCCTCAATCAGCCCCAGCATTTT.

The J gene is TRBJ1-1, the V gene TRBV6-5; D is possibly TRBD1 (5 bases). The CDR3 length is 12 residues. Deletions cut 5 bases from V and 8 bases from J, with 12 bases between. Per the germline V gene, CDR1 is MNHEY and CDR2 is SVGAGI. The CDR3 nucleotides are TGTGCCAGCAGTCCTCGTCGGGGGGAAGCTTTCTTT. This codes for CASSPRRGEAFF.